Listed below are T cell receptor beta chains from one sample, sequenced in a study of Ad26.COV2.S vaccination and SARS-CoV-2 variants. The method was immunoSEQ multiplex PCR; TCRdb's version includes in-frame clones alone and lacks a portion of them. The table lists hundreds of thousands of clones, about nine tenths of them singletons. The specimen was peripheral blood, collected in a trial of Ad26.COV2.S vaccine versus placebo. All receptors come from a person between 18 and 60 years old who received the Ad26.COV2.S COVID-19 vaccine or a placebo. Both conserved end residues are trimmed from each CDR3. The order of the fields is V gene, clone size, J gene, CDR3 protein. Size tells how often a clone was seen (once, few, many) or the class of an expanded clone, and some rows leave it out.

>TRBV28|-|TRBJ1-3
ASSLLQGNTIY
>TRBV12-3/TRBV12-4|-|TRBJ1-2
ASSRGLTRGYT
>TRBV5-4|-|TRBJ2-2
ASSPTGSRSTGELF
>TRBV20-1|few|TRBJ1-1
SASGDRNTEAF
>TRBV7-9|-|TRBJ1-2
ASSTRTGMDT
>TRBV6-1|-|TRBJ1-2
ASSEPPGSDYGYT
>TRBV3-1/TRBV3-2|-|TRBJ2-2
ASSLRSGSNTGELF
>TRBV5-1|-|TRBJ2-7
ASSSPGGGGIDEQY
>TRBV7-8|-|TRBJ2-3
ASSGHPGWGTDTQY
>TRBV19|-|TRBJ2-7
ASSRTGTGTYEQY
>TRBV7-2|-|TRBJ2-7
ASSLVPSGDVYEQY
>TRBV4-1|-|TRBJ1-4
ASTSGGIDEKLF
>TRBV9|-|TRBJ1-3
ASSSGTANSGNTIY
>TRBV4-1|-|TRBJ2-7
ASSQDRTLYEQY
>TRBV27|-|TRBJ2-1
ASSLWLAKDEQF